These 8 T cell receptor beta chains were all obtained from the same sample, sequenced in a study of cytomegalovirus exposure and HLA in healthy donors. In the PCR, 60 Vbeta and 13 Jbeta primers were used. Sequencing used immunoSEQ multiplex PCR; TCRdb keeps in-frame clones, though not all of them. The sample holds about 90,000 clones, around 69% seen once. Sequencing used PBMCs. The receptor source for this set is a man between 25 and 39 years old in good health and CMV-seronegative.

The chain recombines TRBV25-1 with TRBJ2-2; D gene ambiguous. Deletions cut 8 bases from V and 7 bases from J, with 20 bases between. The CDR3 loop spans 15 amino acids. CDR1 and CDR2 (germline): MGHDK, SYGVNS. The CDR3 loop reads CASQVDPTLGGELFF. DNA of the CDR3: TGTGCCAGCCAGGTCGACCCGACCCTCGGCGGGGAGCTGTTTTTT.

The V call is TRBV9, the J call TRBJ2-3; 7 positions agree with TRBD2. With 2 bases clipped from V and 2 bases from J, the junction kept 5 bases outside the gene matches. The germline V gene has CDR1 SGDLS and CDR2 YYNGEE. The CDR3 contains 15 residues. For the CDR3, the DNA is TGTGCCAGCAGCGTTTGGGGGGGACTCACAGATACGCAGTATTTT. Translated: CASSVWGGLTDTQYF.

The rearrangement joins TRBV19 to TRBJ2-1; 7 bases align to TRBD2. The CDR3 loop spans 11 amino acids. The ends lost 11 bases at V and 13 bases at J; junction bases unmatched: 11. Germline CDR1 and CDR2: LNHDA and SQIVND (reference sequence). Here the CDR3 reads CAYSGREFQFF. The CDR3 DNA reads TGTGCCTATAGTGGGCGGGAGTTTCAGTTCTTC.

This sequence joins TRBV6-4 and TRBJ1-2; 7 bases match TRBD1. Unmatched junction bases numbered 6, after V lost 4 bases and J lost 4 bases. From germline, CDR1 is MRHNA and CDR2 SNTAGT. The CDR3 consists of 14 residues. CDR3 in DNA: TGTGCCAGCAGTGTAGCAGGGGGGAGCTATGGCTACACCTTC. It codes for CASSVAGGSYGYTF.

The chain is built from TRBV5-6 and TRBJ2-2; possible D gene TRBD2, 5 bases. The CDR3 sequence is 15 residues long. Germline CDR1 reads SGHDT; CDR2 reads YYEEEE. V lost 2 bases and J lost 6, with 14 bases in between. The CDR3: CASSLVREISGELFF. The CDR3 DNA reads as TGTGCCAGCAGCTTAGTTAGGGAGATTTCCGGGGAGCTGTTTTTT. The full variable domain, its missing parts supplied by reference TRBV5-6 and TRBJ2-2, is DAGVTQSPTHLIKTRGQQVTLRCSPKSGHDTVSWYQQALGQGPQFIFQYYEEEERQRGNFPDRFSGHQFPNYSSELNVNALLLGDSALYLCASSLVREISGELFFGEGSRLTVL.

The rearrangement uses TRBV7-8 and TRBJ1-1; D is undetermined. The CDR3 contains 12 residues. Deletions cut 1 base from V and 7 bases from J, with 7 bases between. Germline CDR1 is SGHVS and CDR2 is FQNEAQ. The CDR3 is CASSLGAGEAFF. As DNA, the CDR3 is TGTGCCAGCAGCTTAGGGGCAGGTGAAGCTTTCTTT.

The chain recombines TRBV13 with TRBJ1-1; no clear D. Germline V CDR1 and CDR2: PRHDT, FYEKMQ (reference sequence). The CDR3 has 14 residues. Trimming removed 4 bases from V and 3 bases from J, with 12 bases in between. The CDR3 loop reads CASSSTELDTEAFF. CDR3 bases: TGTGCCAGCAGCTCAACAGAGTTGGACACTGAAGCTTTCTTT.

The gene calls are TRBV7-3 and TRBJ2-5; D is undetermined. From germline, CDR1 is SGHTA and CDR2 FQGTGA. The CDR3 covers 15 residues. V gave up 2 bases and J gave up 2 bases, with 12 bases separating them. The DNA of the CDR3 is TGTGCCAGCAGCTTACTGTCTGGCAATCAAGAGACCCAGTACTTC. Protein sequence: CASSLLSGNQETQYF.